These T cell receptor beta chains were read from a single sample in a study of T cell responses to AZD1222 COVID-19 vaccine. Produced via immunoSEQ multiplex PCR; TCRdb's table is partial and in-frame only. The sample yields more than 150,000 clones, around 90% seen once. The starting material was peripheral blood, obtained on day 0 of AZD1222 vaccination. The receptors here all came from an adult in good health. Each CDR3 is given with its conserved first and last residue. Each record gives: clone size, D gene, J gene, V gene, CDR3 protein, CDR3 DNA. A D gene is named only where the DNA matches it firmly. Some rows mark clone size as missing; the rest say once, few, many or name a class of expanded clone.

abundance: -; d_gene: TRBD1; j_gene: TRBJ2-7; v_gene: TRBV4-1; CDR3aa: CASSQERDRGINEQYF; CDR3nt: TGCGCCAGCAGCCAAGAGAGGGACAGGGGGATTAACGAGCAGTACTTC
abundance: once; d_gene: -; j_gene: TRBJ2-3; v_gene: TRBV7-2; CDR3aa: CASSLFSDSTDTQYF; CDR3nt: TGTGCCAGCAGCTTATTTAGTGACAGCACAGATACGCAGTATTTT
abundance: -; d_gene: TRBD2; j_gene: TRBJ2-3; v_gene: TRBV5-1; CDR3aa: CASQVSGGGTDTQYF; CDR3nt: TGCGCCAGCCAAGTTAGCGGGGGAGGAACAGATACGCAGTATTTT
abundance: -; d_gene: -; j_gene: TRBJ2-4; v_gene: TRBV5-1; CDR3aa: CASSSNPGEGDIQYF; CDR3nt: TGCGCCAGCAGTTCCAACCCAGGGGAGGGGGACATTCAGTACTTC
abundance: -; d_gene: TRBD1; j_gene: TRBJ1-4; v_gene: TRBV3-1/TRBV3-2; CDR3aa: CASSHAGTGVEKLFF; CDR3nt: TGTGCCAGCAGCCATGCCGGGACAGGGGTAGAAAAACTGTTTTTT
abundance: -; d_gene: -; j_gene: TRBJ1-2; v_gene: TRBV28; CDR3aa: CASSFLQGVYYGYTF; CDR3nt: TGTGCCAGCAGCTTCCTACAGGGCGTTTACTATGGCTACACCTTC
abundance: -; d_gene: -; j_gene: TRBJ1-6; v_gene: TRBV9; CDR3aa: CASSVADSSYNSPLHF; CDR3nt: TGTGCCAGCAGCGTAGCGGACAGCTCCTATAATTCACCCCTCCACTTT
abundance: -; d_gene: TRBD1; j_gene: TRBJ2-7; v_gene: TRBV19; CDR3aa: CASSIPGQGAYEQYF; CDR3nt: TGTGCCAGTAGTATACCCGGACAGGGGGCTTATGAGCAGTACTTC
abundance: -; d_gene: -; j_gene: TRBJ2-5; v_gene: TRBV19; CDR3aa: CASSLRGAGETQYF; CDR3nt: TGTGCCAGTAGTCTCCGGGGGGCCGGGGAGACCCAGTACTTC
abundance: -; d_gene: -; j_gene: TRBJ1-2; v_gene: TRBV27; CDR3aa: CASSPNGGFEGYTF; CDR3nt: TGTGCCAGCAGTCCGAACGGGGGGTTTGAGGGCTACACCTTC
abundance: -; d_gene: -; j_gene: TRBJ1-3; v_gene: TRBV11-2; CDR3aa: CASSSRRAIYF; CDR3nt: TGTGCCAGCAGCTCCAGGAGGGCCATATATTTT
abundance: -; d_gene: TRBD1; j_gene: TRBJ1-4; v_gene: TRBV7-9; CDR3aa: CASSPSRGQGTTNEKLFF; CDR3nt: TGTGCCAGCAGCCCCTCTAGGGGACAGGGGACAACTAATGAAAAACTGTTTTTT
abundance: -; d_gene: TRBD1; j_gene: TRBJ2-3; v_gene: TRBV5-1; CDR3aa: CASRPDRASTDTQYF; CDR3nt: TGCGCCAGCAGGCCCGACAGGGCCAGCACAGATACGCAGTATTTT
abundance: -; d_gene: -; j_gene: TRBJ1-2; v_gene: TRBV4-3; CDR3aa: CASSQETGNYGYTF; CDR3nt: TGCGCCAGCAGCCAAGAAACAGGGAACTATGGCTACACCTTC
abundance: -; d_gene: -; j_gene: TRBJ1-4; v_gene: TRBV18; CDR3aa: CASSPPGEKLFF; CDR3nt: TGTGCCAGCTCACCACCGGGTGAAAAACTGTTTTTT
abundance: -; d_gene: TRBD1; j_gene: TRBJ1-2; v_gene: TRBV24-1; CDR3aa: CATSDPGGGYTF; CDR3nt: TGTGCCACCAGTGACCCAGGGGGTGGCTACACCTTC
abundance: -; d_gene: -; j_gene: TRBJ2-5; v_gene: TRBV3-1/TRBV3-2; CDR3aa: CASSQEVVGPQDF; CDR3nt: TGTGCCAGCAGCCAAGAGGTAGTTGGACCTCAGGACTTC
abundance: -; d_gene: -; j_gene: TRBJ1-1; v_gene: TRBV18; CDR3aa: CASSDTEAFF; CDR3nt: TGTGCCAGCTCAGACACTGAAGCTTTCTTT
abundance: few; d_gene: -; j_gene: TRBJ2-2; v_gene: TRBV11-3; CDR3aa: CASSDGSGKNTGELFF; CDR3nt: TGTGCCAGCAGCGACGGCTCGGGAAAGAACACCGGGGAGCTGTTTTTT
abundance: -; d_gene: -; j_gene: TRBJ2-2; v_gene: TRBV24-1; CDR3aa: CATSDLFGGGTGELFF; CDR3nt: TGTGCCACCAGTGATTTGTTCGGGGGCGGAACCGGGGAGCTGTTTTTT
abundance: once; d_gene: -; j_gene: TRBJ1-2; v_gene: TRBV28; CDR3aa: CASSLKGYGYTF; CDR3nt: TGTGCCAGCAGTTTAAAGGGATATGGCTACACCTTC
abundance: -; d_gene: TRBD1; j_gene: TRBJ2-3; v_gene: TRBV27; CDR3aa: CASSNGQGMLDTQYF; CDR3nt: TGTGCCAGCAGTAATGGACAGGGTATGTTAGATACGCAGTATTTT
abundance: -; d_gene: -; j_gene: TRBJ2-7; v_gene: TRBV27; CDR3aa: CASSFGGNSYEQYF; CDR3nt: TGTGCCAGCAGTTTTGGTGGGAACTCCTACGAGCAGTACTTC
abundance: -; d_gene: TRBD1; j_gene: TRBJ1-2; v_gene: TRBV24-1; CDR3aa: CATSDHRGGGYTF; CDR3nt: TGTGCCACCAGTGACCACAGGGGCGGTGGCTACACCTTC
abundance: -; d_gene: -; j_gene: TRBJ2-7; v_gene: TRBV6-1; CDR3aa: CASSEKETAPYEQYF; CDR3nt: TGTGCCAGCAGTGAAAAGGAGACGGCACCCTACGAGCAGTACTTC
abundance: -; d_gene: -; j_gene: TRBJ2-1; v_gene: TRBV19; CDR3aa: CASSTKRGNEQFF; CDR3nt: TGTGCCAGTAGTACTAAGAGGGGGAATGAGCAGTTCTTC
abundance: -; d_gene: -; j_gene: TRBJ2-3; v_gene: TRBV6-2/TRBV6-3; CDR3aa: CASSASGADTQYF; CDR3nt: TGTGCCAGCAGCGCCTCCGGCGCGGATACGCAGTATTTT
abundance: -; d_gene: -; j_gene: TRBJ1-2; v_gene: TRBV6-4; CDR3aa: CASSDSVGGYTF; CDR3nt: TGTGCCAGCAGTGACTCCGTGGGTGGCTACACCTTC
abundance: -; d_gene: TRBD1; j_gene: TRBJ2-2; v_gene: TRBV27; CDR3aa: CASDGTGANTGELFF; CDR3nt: TGTGCCAGCGACGGGACAGGGGCTAACACCGGGGAGCTGTTTTTT
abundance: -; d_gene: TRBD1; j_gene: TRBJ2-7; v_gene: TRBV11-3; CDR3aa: CASSLVRDRDFF; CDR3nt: TGTGCCAGCAGCTTAGTAAGGGACAGGGATTTCTTC
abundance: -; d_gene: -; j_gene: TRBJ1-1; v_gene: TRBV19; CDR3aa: CASSPRGWNTEAFF; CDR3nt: TGTGCCAGTAGTCCCCGAGGGTGGAACACTGAAGCTTTCTTT
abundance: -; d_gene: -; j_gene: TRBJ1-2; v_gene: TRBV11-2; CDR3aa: CASSFYEDGYTF; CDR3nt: TGTGCCAGCAGCTTCTACGAGGATGGCTACACCTTC
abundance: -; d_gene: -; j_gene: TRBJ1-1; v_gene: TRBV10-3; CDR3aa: CAIIGTENTEAFF; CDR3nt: TGTGCCATCATCGGAACTGAAAACACTGAAGCTTTCTTT
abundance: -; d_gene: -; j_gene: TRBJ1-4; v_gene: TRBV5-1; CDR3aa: CASSWTGNVAEKLFF; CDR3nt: TGCGCCAGCAGCTGGACCGGGAACGTGGCTGAAAAACTGTTTTTT
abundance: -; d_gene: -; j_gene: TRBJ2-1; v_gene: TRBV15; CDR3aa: CATSRDTSSYNEQFF; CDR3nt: TGTGCCACCAGCAGAGATACTAGCTCCTACAATGAGCAGTTCTTC
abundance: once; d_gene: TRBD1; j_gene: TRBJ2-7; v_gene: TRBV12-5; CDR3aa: CASGFRQGPTYEQYF; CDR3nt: TGTGCTAGTGGTTTTCGACAGGGCCCCACCTACGAGCAGTACTTC
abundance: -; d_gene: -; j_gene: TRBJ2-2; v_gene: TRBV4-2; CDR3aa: CASSHPDIRSGGELFF; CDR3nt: TGTGCCAGCAGCCACCCGGACATAAGATCGGGCGGGGAGCTGTTTTTT
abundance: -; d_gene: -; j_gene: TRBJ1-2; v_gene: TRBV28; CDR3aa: CASRQAPRNYGYTF; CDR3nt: TGTGCCAGCAGGCAGGCACCGCGGAACTATGGCTACACCTTC
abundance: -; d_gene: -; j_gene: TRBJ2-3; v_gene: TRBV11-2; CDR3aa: CASSLWRGATDTQYF; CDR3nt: TGTGCCAGCAGCTTATGGAGGGGAGCCACAGATACGCAGTATTTT
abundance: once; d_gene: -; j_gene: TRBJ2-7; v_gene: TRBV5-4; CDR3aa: CASSWGPGTYEQYF; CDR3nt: TGTGCCAGCAGCTGGGGACCAGGGACCTACGAGCAGTACTTC
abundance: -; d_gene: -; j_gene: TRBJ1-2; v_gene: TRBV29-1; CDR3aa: CSVATHSNYGYTF; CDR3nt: TGCAGCGTTGCTACCCATTCTAACTATGGCTACACCTTC
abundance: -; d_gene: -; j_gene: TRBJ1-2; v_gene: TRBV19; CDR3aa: CASSIGQLDYTF; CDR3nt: TGTGCCAGTAGTATCGGACAGTTGGACTACACCTTC
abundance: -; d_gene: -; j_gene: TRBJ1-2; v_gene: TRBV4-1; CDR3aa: CASSQQSGFGDYGYTF; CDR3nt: TGCGCCAGCAGCCAACAATCGGGCTTTGGGGACTATGGCTACACCTTC
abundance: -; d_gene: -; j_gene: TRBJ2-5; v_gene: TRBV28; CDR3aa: CASRPLVASRGETQYF; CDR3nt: TGTGCCAGCAGACCTTTGGTGGCTTCCCGGGGGGAGACCCAGTACTTC
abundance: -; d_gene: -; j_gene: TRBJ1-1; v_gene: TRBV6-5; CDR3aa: CASLPGGLTEAFF; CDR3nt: TGTGCCAGCCTCCCCGGGGGGCTAACTGAAGCTTTCTTT
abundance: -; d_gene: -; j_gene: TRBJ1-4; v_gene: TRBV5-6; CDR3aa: CASSPEFRNEKLFF; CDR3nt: TGTGCCAGCAGCCCCGAATTTAGAAATGAAAAACTGTTTTTT
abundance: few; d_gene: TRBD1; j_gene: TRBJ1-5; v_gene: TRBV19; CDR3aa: CASRDPQGASQPQHF; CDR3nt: TGTGCCAGTAGGGACCCACAGGGGGCATCTCAGCCCCAGCATTTT
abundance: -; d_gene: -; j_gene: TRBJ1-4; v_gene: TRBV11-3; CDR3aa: CASSHREGEANEKLFF; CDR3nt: TGTGCCAGCAGCCACCGGGAGGGGGAAGCTAATGAAAAACTGTTTTTT
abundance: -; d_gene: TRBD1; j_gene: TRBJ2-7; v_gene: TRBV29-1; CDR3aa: CSVEDNLTGASYEQYF; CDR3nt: TGCAGCGTTGAAGATAACCTGACAGGGGCCTCCTACGAGCAGTACTTC
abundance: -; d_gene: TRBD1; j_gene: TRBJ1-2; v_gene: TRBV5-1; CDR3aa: CASSQLGPGGGYGYTF; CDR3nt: TGCGCCAGCAGCCAACTCGGGCCAGGGGGCGGCTATGGCTACACCTTC
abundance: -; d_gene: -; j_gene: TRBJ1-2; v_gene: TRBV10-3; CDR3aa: CAISAGGDSNYGYTF; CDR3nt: TGTGCCATCAGCGCCGGGGGGGACTCTAACTATGGCTACACCTTC